What follows describes a single T cell receptor beta chain. This specimen belongs to a study of control samples from healthy donors and cancer patients. V was clipped by 3 bases and J by 5 bases; unmatched bases: 3. The germline CDR1 and CDR2 sequences are SGHRS and YFSETQ. The CDR3 loop spans 13 amino acids. The method was immunoSEQ multiplex PCR; TCRdb's version includes in-frame clones alone and lacks a portion of them. The table shows around 97,000 clones, with approximately 90% occurring only once. V gene TRBV5-1 combines with J gene TRBJ2-5, with 8 bases fitting TRBD1. Sequenced sample: PBMCs. The receptor was derived from a man in his fifties or sixties with lung cancer. The CDR3 nucleotides read TGCGCCAGCAGCTACCGGGACAGGGAGACCCAGTACTTC. Its translation is CASSYRDRETQYF.